This T cell receptor beta chain emerged from a study of OX40 agonist ivuxolimab in advanced cancers. V dropped 1 base and J dropped 4; count of bases not matched to a gene: 4. The CDR3 is 15 residues long. Germline V gene sequence: CDR1 MNHEY, CDR2 SMNVEV (reference sequence). Profiled with immunoSEQ multiplex PCR; TCRdb holds only in-frame clones, not every one. The sample records about 25,000 clones, about 86% being singletons. The source material was CD4+ or CD8+ T cells sorted from blood, sampled in a trial of the OX40 agonist ivuxolimab. The receptor was derived from an adult with an advanced solid tumor such as melanoma, head and neck, liver or kidney cancer. This rearrangement joins TRBV27 to TRBJ2-1, with 7 positions matching TRBD2. CDR3 nucleotide sequence: TGTGCCAGCAGTTTATTCGCGGGAGAGTACAATGAGCAGTTCTTC. Translating gives CASSLFAGEYNEQFF.